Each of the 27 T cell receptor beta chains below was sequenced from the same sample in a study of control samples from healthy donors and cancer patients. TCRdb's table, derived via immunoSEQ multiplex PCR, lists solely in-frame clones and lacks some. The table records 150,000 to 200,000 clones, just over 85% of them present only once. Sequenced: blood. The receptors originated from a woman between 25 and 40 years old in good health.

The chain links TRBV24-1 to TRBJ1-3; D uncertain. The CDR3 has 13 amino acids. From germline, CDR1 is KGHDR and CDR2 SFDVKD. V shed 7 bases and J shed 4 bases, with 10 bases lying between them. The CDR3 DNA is TGTGCCACCAGGGAGAGTGCAGGAAACACCATATATTTT. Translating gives CATRESAGNTIYF.

CDR3 coding DNA: TGTGCCAGCAGCTTATTAGCATTGGGCAATCAGCCCCAGCATTTT. Amino acids: CASSLLALGNQPQHF. The V and J genes are TRBV7-2 and TRBJ1-5; D gene uncertain. V dropped 2 bases and J dropped 2 bases, with 10 bases sitting between them. This CDR3 is 15 amino acids long. Germline loops: CDR1 SGHTA, CDR2 FQGNSA.

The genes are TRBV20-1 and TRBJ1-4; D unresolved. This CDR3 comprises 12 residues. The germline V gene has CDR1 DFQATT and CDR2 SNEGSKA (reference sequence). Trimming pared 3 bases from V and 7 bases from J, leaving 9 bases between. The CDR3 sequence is CSASGGVEKLFF. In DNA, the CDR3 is TGCAGTGCTAGTGGCGGGGTTGAAAAACTGTTTTTT.

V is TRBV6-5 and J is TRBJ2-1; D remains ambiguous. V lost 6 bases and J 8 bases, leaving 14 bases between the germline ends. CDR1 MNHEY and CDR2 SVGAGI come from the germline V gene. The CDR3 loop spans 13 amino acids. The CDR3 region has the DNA TGTGCCAGCAGCCCGAATACGAGGTATGAGCAGTTCTTC. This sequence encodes CASSPNTRYEQFF.

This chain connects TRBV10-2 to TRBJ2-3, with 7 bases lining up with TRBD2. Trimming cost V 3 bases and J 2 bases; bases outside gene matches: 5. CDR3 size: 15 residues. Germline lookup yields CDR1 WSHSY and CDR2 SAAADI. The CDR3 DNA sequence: TGCGCCAGCAGTGACGCTAGCGGTTCCACAGATACGCAGTATTTT. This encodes CASSDASGSTDTQYF.

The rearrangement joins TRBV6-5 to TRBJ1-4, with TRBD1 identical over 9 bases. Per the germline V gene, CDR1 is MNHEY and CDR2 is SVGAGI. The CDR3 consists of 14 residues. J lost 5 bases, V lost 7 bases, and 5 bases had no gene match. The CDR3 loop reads CASTRDRVNEKLFF. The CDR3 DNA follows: TGTGCCAGCACAAGGGACAGGGTGAATGAAAAACTGTTTTTT.

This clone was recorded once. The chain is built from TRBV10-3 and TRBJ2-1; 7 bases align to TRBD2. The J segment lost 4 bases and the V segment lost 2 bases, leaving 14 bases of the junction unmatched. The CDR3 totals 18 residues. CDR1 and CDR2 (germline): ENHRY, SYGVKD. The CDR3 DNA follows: TGTGCCATCAGTGAGCCCGTAAGGGCTAGCGGACCATACAATGAGCAGTTCTTC. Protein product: CAISEPVRASGPYNEQFF.

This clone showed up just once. The CDR3 coding sequence is TGTGCCAGCAGCCAAGAAATACCGAACACTGAAGCTTTCTTT. This gives the protein CASSQEIPNTEAFF. The chain links TRBV3-1 (or the pseudogene TRBV3-2) to TRBJ1-1; D remains unclear. The germline gives CDR1 LGHDT, CDR2 YNNKEL (reference sequence). The CDR3 consists of 14 residues. Trimming pared 0 bases from V and 1 base from J, leaving 6 bases between.

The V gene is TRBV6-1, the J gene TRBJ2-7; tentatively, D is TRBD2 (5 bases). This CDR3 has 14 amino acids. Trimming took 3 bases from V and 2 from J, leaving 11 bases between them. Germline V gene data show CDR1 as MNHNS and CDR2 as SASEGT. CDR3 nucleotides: TGTGCCAGCAGTGAGGGTAGCGCGCCCTACGAGCAGTACTTC. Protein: CASSEGSAPYEQYF.

The CDR3 sequence is CASSLMAGVEKLFF. The DNA of the CDR3 is TGCGCCAGCAGCTTGATGGCAGGGGTTGAAAAACTGTTTTTT. This chain uses TRBV5-1 with TRBJ1-4, with D maybe TRBD1 (6 bases). The CDR3 sequence is 14 residues long. The ends were cut back, 1 base at V and 7 bases at J, with 11 bases in the middle. The germline V gene has CDR1 SGHRS and CDR2 YFSETQ.

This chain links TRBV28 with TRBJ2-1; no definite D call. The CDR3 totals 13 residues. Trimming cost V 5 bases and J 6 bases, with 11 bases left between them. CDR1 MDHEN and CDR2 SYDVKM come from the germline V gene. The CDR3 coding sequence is TGTGCCAGCAGTCCTCCTAGGATCAATGAGCAGTTCTTC. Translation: CASSPPRINEQFF.

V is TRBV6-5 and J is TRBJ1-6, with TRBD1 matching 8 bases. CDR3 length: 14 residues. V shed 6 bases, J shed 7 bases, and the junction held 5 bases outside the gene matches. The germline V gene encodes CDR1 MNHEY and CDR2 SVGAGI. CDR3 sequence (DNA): TGTGCCAGCAGGGTTCGGACAGGGAATTCACCCCTCCACTTT. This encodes CASRVRTGNSPLHF.

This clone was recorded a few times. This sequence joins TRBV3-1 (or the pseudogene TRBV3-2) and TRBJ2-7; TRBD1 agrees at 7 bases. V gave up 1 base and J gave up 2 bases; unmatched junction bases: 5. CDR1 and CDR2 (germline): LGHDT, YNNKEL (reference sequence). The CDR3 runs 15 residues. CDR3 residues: CASSQGTGATYEQYF. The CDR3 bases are TGTGCCAGCAGCCAAGGTACAGGGGCAACCTACGAGCAGTACTTC.

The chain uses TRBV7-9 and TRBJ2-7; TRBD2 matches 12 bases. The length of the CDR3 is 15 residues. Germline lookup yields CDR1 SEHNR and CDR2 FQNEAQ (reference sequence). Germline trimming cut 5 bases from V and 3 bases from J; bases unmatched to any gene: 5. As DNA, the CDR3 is TGTGCCAGCAGCCCCGGACTAGCGGGAATCTACGAGCAGTACTTC. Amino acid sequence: CASSPGLAGIYEQYF. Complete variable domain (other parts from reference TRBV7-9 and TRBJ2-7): DTGVSQNPRHKITKRGQNVTFRCDPISEHNRLYWYRQTLGQGPEFLTYFQNEAQLEKSRLLSDRFSAERPKGSFSTLEIQRTEQGDSAMYLCASSPGLAGIYEQYFGPGTRLTVT.

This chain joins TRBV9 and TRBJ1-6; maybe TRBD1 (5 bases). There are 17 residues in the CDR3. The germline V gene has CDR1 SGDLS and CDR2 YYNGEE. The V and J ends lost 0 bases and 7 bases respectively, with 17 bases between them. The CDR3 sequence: CASSVDPGGRGNSPLHF. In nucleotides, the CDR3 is TGTGCCAGCAGCGTAGACCCCGGGGGAAGAGGAAATTCACCCCTCCACTTT.

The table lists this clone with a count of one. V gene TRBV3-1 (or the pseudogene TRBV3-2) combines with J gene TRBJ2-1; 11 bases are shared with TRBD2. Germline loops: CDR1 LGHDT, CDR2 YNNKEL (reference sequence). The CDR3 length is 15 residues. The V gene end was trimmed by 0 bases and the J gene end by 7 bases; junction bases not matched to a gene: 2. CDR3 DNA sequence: TGTGCCAGCAGCCAAGAACTAGCGGGGGCGAATGAGCAGTTCTTC. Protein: CASSQELAGANEQFF.

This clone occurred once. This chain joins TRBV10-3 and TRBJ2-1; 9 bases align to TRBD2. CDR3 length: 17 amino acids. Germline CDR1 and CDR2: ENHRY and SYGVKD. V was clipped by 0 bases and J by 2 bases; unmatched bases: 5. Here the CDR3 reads CAISESGPSGAYNEQFF. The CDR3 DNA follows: TGTGCCATCAGTGAGTCTGGCCCTAGCGGGGCCTACAATGAGCAGTTCTTC.

CDR3 sequence: CASSFRGTDRGTEAFF. DNA of the CDR3: TGTGCCAGCAGTTTTCGGGGTACGGACAGGGGGACTGAAGCTTTCTTT. The chain couples TRBV27 to TRBJ1-1, with 10 bases matching TRBD1. The CDR3 contains 16 residues. The germline CDR1 and CDR2 sequences are MNHEY and SMNVEV (reference sequence). Trimming took 3 bases from V and 5 from J; bases not matched to a gene: 9.

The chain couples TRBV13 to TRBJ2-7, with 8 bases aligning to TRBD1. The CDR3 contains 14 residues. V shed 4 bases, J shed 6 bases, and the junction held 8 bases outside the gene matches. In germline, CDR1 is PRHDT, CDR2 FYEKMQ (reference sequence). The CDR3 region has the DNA TGTGCCAGCAGCTCGAACGGCGGACAGGGCGAGCAGTACGTC. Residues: CASSSNGGQGEQYV.

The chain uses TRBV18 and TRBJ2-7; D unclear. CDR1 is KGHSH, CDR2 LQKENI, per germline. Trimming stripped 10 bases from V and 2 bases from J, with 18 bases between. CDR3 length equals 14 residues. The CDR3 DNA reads TGTGCCACCATAGAGAACGCATCGACCTACGAGCAGTACTTC. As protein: CATIENASTYEQYF.

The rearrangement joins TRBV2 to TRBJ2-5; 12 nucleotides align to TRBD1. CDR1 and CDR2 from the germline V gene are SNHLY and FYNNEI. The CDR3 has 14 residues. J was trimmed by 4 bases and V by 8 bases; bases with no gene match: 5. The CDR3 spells CASSGQGARETQYF. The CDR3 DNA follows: TGTGCCAGCTCGGGACAGGGGGCGCGAGAGACCCAGTACTTC.

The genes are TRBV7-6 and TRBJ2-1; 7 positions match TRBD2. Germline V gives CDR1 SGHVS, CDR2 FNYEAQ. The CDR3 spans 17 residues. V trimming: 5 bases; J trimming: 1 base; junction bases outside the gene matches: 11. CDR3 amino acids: CASSKITGGSSYNEQFF. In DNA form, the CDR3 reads TGTGCCAGCAGCAAGATTACAGGCGGGAGTTCCTACAATGAGCAGTTCTTC.

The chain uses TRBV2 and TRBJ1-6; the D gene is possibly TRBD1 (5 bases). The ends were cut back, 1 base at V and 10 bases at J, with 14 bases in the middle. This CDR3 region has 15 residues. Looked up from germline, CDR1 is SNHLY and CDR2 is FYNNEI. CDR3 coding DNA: TGTGCCAGCAGTGAAGGGGGCGGTCGGACCTCACCCCTCCACTTT. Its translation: CASSEGGGRTSPLHF. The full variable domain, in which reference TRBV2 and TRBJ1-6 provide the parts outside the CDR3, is EPEVTQTPSHQVTQMGQEVILRCVPISNHLYFYWYRQILGQKVEFLVSFYNNEISEKSEIFDDQFSVERPDGSNFTLKIRSTKLEDSAMYFCASSEGGGRTSPLHFGNGTRLTVT.

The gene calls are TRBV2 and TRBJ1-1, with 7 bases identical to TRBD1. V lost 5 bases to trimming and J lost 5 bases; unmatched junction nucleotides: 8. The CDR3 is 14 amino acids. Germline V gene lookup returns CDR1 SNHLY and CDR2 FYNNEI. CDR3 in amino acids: CASSILDRATEAFF. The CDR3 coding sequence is TGTGCCAGCAGTATCCTTGACAGGGCGACTGAAGCTTTCTTT.

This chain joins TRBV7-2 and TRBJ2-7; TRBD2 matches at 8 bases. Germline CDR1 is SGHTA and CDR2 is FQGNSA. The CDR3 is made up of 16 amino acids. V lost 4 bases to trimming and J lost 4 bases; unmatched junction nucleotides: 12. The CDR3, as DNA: TGTGCCAGCAGCTCATCTTATGGACTAGCAGAGTACGAGCAGTACTTC. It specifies CASSSSYGLAEYEQYF.

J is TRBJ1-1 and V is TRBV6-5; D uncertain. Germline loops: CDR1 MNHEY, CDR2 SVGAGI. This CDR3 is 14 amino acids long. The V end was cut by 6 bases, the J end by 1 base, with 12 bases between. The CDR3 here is CASSPGLTNTEAFF. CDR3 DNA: TGTGCCAGCAGCCCCGGACTGACGAACACTGAAGCTTTCTTT.

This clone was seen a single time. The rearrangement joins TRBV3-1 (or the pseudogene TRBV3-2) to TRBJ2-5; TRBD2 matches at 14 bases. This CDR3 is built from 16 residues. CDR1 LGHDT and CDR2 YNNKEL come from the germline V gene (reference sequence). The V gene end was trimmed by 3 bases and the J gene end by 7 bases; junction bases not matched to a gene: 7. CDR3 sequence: CASSQRLTSGGATQYF. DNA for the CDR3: TGTGCCAGCAGCCAGAGATTGACTAGCGGGGGGGCGACCCAGTACTTC.